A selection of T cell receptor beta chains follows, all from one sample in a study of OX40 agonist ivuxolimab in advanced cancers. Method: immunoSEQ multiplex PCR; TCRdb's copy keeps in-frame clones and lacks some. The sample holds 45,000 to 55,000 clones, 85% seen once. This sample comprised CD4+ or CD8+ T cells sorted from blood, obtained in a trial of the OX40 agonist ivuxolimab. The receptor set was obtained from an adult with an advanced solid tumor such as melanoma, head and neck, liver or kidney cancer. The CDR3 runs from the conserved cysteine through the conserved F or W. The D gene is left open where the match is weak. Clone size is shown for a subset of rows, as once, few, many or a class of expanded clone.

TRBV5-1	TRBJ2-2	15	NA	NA	TGCGCCAGCAGGTACGGGGGAGTGCGGACCGGGGAGCTGTTTTTT	CASRYGGVRTGELFF
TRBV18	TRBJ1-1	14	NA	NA	TGTGCCAGCTCACCGCAACAGGGGAACACTGAAGCTTTCTTT	CASSPQQGNTEAFF
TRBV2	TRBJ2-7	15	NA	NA	TGTGCCAGCAGTGAAGGTTCGGGACGGCGCTACGAGCAGTACTTC	CASSEGSGRRYEQYF
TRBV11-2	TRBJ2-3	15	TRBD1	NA	TGTGCCAGCAGCCTCTGGACAGGGGGGACAGATACGCAGTATTTT	CASSLWTGGTDTQYF
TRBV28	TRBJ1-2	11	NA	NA	TGTGCCAGTACAGGGACCCCCGGCTACACCTTC	CASTGTPGYTF
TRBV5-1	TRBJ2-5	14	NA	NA	TGCGCCAGCAGCTTCCAAAGTGCCAAAGAGACCCAGTACTTC	CASSFQSAKETQYF
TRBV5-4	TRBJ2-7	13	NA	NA	TGTGCCAGCGGTTGGCGGGAAGGGGACGAGCAGTACTTC	CASGWREGDEQYF
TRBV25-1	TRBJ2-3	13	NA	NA	TGTGCCAGCAGTGTAGGACCATCTAATACGCAGTATTTT	CASSVGPSNTQYF
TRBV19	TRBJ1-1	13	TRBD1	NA	TGTGCCAGTACCGCTACAGGGGCCACTGAAGCTTTCTTT	CASTATGATEAFF
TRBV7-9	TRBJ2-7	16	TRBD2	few	TGTGCCAGCAGCTTAGCGGGACTAGCGGGAGCCAACGAGCAGTACTTC	CASSLAGLAGANEQYF
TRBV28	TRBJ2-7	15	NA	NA	TGTGCCAGCACCCTGGGGGGGCGAAACTACTACGAGCAGTACTTC	CASTLGGRNYYEQYF
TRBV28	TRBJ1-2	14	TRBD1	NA	TGTGCCAGCAGTCAGGGGGGGAGCGACTATGGCTACACCTTC	CASSQGGSDYGYTF
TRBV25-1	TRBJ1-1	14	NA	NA	TGTGCCAGCAGTGCAGCAGGGAGGAACACTGAAGCTTTCTTT	CASSAAGRNTEAFF
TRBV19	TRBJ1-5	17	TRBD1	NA	TGTGCCAGTAGTCCCTTCGGAGGGGGCACAAGCAATCAGCCCCAGCATTTT	CASSPFGGGTSNQPQHF
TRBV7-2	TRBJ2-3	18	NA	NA	TGTGCCAGCAGCCCTCGAGGACAGAATTACCCTGGGACAGATACGCAGTATTTT	CASSPRGQNYPGTDTQYF
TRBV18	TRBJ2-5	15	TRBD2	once	TGTGCCAGCTCACCAGGCCGCGGGAGGACTGAGACCCAGTACTTC	CASSPGRGRTETQYF
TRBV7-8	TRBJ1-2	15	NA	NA	TGTGCCAGCAGCTTAGACAGGCAGGGTTACTATGGCTACACCTTC	CASSLDRQGYYGYTF
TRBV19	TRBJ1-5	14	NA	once	TGTGCCAGTAGTTCCAGGGGAGGCGGTCAGCCCCAGCATTTT	CASSSRGGGQPQHF
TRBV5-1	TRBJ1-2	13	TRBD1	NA	TGCGCCAGCAGCTCATCACAGGGGGATGGCTACACCTTC	CASSSSQGDGYTF
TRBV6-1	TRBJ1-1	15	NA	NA	TGTGCCAGCAGTTCGGCGACTATCCCGAACACTGAAGCTTTCTTT	CASSSATIPNTEAFF
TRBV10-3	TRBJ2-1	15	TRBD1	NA	TGTGCCATCAGTCGGAGACAGGGGAGGTACAATGAGCAGTTCTTC	CAISRRQGRYNEQFF
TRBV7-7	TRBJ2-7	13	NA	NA	TGTGCTAGCAGCTTAGCCCAGGGGGGGACTGTGTACTTC	CASSLAQGGTVYF
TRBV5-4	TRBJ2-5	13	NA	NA	TGTGCCAGCAGCTTAGGTCGACAAGAGACCCAGTACTTC	CASSLGRQETQYF
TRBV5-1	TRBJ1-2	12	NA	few	TGCGCCAGCAGCTTGGCTGGGTACGGCTACACCTTC	CASSLAGYGYTF
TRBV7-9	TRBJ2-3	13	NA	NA	TGTGCCAGCAGCCTCAAGGTAACAGATACGCAGTATTTT	CASSLKVTDTQYF
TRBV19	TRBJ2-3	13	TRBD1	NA	TGTGCCAGTAGTCGACAGGGGGCAGATACGCAGTATTTT	CASSRQGADTQYF
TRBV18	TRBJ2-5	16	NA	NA	TGTGCCAGCTCATCCACCGGGACACCCGTCCCAGAGACCCAGTACTTC	CASSSTGTPVPETQYF
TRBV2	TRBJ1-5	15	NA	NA	TGTGCCAGCAGGGGCGAGGCTGGGAGCAATCAGCCCCAGCATTTT	CASRGEAGSNQPQHF
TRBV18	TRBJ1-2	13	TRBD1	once	TGTGCCAGCTCAGGACAGGAAAACTATGGCTACACCTTC	CASSGQENYGYTF
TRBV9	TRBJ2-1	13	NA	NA	TGTGCCAGCAGCACAGTAGGTTTCAATGAGCAGTTCTTC	CASSTVGFNEQFF
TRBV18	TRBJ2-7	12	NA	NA	TGTGCCAGCTCACGCCCAACCTACGAGCAGTACTTC	CASSRPTYEQYF
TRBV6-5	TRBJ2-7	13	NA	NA	TGTGCCAGCAGTTGGGGGATTTCCTACGAGCAGTACTTC	CASSWGISYEQYF
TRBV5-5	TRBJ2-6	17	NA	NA	TGTGCCAGCAGCTTGGCGGTCGGTAACTCTGGGGCCAACGTCCTGACTTTC	CASSLAVGNSGANVLTF
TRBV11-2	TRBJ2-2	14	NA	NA	TGTGCCAGCAGCTTAGTAGGGCTGGCCGGGGAGCTGTTTTTT	CASSLVGLAGELFF
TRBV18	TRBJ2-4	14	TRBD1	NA	TGTGCCAGCTCACTAGGGACAGGAAAAAACATTCAGTACTTC	CASSLGTGKNIQYF
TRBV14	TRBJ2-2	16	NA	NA	TGTGCCAGCAGCCGGGATGCAGGACTACGCACCGGGGAGCTGTTTTTT	CASSRDAGLRTGELFF
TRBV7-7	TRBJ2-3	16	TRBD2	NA	TGTGCTAGCAGCTTAGGACTAGCGGGAGGGGCAGATACGCAGTATTTT	CASSLGLAGGADTQYF
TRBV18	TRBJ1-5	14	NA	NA	TGTGCCAGCTCACCACTCAGGGAGGGCCAGCCCCAGCATTTT	CASSPLREGQPQHF
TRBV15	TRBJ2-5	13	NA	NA	TGTGCCACCAGCAGGGGGAACAGGGCCCCCCAGTACTTC	CATSRGNRAPQYF
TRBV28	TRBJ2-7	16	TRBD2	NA	TGTGCCAGCAGTTTCGGAGGACTAGCGGAACTCTACGAGCAGTACTTC	CASSFGGLAELYEQYF
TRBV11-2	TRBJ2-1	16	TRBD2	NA	TGTGCCAGCAGCTTACGCCTAGCGGGAGGATACAATGAGCAGTTCTTC	CASSLRLAGGYNEQFF
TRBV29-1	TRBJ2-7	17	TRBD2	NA	TGCAGCGTCGTGCCGTCGGGCACTAGCGGGACCTACTACGAGCAGTACTTC	CSVVPSGTSGTYYEQYF
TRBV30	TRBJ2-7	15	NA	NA	TGTGCCTGGAGTTCCTTTTCTGGGCAGACGGCAGTGCAGTACTTC	CAWSSFSGQTAVQYF
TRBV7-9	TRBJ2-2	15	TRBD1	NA	TGTGCCAGCAGCTTCTCCGGGACAGGGACCGGGGAGCTGTTTTTT	CASSFSGTGTGELFF
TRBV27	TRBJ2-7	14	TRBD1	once	TGTGCCAGCAGTTCCCAGGGGGCGGGGTACGAGCAGTACTTC	CASSSQGAGYEQYF
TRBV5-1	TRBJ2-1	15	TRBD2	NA	TGCGCCAGCAGCGTAACTAGCGGGGGTTACAATGAGCAGTTCTTC	CASSVTSGGYNEQFF
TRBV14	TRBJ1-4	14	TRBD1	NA	TGTGCCAGCAGCCAAGCGTCTGGGACAGGGAAACTGTTTTTT	CASSQASGTGKLFF
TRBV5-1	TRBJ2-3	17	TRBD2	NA	TGCGCCAGCAGCTTGGGGGAACTAGCGGGAGCGGCAGATACGCAGTATTTT	CASSLGELAGAADTQYF
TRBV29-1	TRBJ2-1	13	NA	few	TGCAGCGCCCGAAGAGGTCAGGGCAATGAGCAGTTCTTC	CSARRGQGNEQFF
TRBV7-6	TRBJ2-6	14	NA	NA	TGTGCCAGCAGCTTAGAGTCTGGGGCCAACGTCCTGACTTTC	CASSLESGANVLTF
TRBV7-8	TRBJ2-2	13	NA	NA	TGTGCCAGCAGTGAGATGAACACCGGGGAGCTGTTTTTT	CASSEMNTGELFF
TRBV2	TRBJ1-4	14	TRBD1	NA	TGTGCCAGCAGGAGACAGGGTGGGCGTGAAAAACTGTTTTTT	CASRRQGGREKLFF
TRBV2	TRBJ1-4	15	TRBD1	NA	TGTGCCAGCAGGGGGGACAGTGCAACTAATGAAAAACTGTTTTTT	CASRGDSATNEKLFF
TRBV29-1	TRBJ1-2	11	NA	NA	TGCAGCGCCCTTATAGGAGATGGCTACACCTTC	CSALIGDGYTF